This T cell receptor beta chain was documented in a study of OX40 agonist ivuxolimab in advanced cancers. Worth noting for this clone: Mismatch with germline at one junction end may stem from a read error.

This table comes from immunoSEQ multiplex PCR, and its TCRdb copy is limited to in-frame clones, with some not included. Among roughly 77,000 clones listed, more than 80% were seen once. From germline, CDR1 is SSHAT and CDR2 FNYEAQ (reference sequence). The CDR3 is 15 residues long. This sequence joins TRBV7-7 and TRBJ1-3; no firm D call. This clonotype was sampled from an adult with an advanced solid tumor such as melanoma, head and neck, liver or kidney cancer. Material: CD4+ or CD8+ T cells sorted from blood, obtained in a trial of the OX40 agonist ivuxolimab. CDR3 coding DNA: TGTGCTAGCAGCTCGGACTCCGGGCCTGGAAACACCATATATTTT. It yields the protein CASSSDSGPGNTIYF.